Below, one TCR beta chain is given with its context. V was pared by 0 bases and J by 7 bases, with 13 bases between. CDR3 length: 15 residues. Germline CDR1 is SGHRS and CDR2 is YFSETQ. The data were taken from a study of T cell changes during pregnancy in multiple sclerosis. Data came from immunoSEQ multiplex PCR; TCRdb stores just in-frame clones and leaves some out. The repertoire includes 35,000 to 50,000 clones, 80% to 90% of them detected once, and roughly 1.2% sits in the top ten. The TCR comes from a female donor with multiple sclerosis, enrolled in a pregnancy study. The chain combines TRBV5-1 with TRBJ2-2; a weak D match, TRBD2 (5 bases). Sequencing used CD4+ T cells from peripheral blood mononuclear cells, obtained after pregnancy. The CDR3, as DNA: TGCGCCAGCAGCTTGGGAGGGAGAGGAGGCGGGGAGCTGTTTTTT. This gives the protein CASSLGGRGGGELFF.